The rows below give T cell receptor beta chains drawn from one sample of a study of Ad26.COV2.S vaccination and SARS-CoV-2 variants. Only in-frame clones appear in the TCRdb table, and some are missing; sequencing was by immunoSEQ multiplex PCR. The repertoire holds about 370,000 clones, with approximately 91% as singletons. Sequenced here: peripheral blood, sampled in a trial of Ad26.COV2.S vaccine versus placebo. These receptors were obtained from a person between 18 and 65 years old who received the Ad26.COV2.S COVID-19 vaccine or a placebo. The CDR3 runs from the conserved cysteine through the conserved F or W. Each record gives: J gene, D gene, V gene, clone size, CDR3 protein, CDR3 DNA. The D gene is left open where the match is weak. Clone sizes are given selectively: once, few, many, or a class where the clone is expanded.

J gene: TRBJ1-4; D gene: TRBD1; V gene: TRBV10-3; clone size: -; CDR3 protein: CAISESGQGKEKLFF; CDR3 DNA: TGTGCCATCAGTGAATCGGGACAGGGGAAAGAAAAACTGTTTTTT
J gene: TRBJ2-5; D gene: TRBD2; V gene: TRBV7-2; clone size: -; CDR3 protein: CASSPRTSGGQETQYF; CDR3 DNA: TGTGCCAGCAGCCCTCGGACTAGCGGGGGCCAAGAGACCCAGTACTTC
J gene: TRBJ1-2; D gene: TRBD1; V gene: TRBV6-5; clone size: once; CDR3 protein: CASRGLDRVKGGYTF; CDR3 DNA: TGTGCCAGCAGGGGATTGGACAGGGTCAAAGGAGGCTACACCTTC
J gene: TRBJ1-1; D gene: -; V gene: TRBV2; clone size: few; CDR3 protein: CASSEGGYTEAFF; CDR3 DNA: TGTGCCAGCAGTGAAGGGGGGTACACTGAAGCTTTCTTT
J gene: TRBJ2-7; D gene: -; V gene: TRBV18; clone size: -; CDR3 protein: CASSPPSTYEQYF; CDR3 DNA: TGTGCCAGCTCACCACCTTCTACCTACGAGCAGTACTTC
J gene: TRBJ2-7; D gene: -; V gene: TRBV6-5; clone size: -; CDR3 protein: CASSYSAGTHPYEQYF; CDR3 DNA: TGTGCCAGCAGTTACTCGGCAGGGACGCACCCCTACGAGCAGTACTTC
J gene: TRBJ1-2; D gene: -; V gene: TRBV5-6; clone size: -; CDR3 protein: CASSLAGPGTGYTF; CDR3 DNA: TGTGCCAGCAGCTTGGCTGGGCCAGGGACTGGCTACACCTTC
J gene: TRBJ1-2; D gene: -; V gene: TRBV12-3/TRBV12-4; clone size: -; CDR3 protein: CASRTWDERGYTF; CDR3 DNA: TGTGCCAGCAGAACTTGGGACGAAAGAGGCTACACCTTC
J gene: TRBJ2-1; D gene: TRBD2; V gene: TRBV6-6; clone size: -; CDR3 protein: CASSYRSGGIPNEQFF; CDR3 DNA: TGTGCCAGCAGTTACCGGAGCGGGGGGATTCCTAATGAGCAGTTCTTC
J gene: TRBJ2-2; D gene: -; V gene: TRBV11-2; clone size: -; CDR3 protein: CASSITYTGELFF; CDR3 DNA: TGTGCCAGCAGCATTACCTACACCGGGGAGCTGTTTTTT
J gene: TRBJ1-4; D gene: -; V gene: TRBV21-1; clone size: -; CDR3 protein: CASSSVQGTNEKLFF; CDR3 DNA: TGTGCCAGCAGCAGTGTACAGGGTACTAATGAAAAACTGTTTTTT
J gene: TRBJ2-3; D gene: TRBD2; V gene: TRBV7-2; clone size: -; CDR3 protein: CASSSNGGGTTDTQYF; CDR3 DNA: TGTGCCAGCAGCTCCAATGGGGGGGGGACCACAGATACGCAGTATTTT
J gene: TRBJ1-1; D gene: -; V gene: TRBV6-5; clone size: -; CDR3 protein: CASSYGPWGTEAFF; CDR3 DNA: TGTGCCAGCAGTTACGGGCCGTGGGGCACTGAAGCTTTCTTT
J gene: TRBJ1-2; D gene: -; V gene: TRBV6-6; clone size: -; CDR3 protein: CASSYSRVSGYTF; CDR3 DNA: TGTGCCAGCAGTTACTCGAGGGTCTCCGGCTACACCTTC
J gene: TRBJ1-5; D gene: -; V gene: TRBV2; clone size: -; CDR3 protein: CASSEMILRDSNQPQHF; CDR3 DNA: TGTGCCAGCAGTGAAATGATCCTCCGGGACAGCAATCAGCCCCAGCATTTT
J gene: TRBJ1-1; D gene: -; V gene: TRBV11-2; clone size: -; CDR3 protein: CASSLDMVPGTEAFF; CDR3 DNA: TGTGCCAGCAGCTTAGATATGGTTCCGGGCACTGAAGCTTTCTTT
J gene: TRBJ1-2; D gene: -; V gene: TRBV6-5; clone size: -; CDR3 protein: CASTIGGGINYGYTF; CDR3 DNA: TGTGCCAGCACCATAGGAGGGGGGATTAACTATGGCTACACCTTC
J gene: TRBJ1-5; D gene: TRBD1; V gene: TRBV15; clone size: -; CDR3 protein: CATSPGTGEQPQHF; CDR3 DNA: TGTGCCACCAGCCCGGGGACAGGGGAACAGCCCCAGCATTTT
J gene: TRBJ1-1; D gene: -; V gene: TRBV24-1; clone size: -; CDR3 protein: CATSDQGSRAFF; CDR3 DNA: TGTGCCACCAGTGATCAGGGGAGCCGCGCTTTCTTT
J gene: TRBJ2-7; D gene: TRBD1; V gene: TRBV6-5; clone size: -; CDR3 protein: CASSKIQGAEDEQYF; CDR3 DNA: TGTGCCAGCAGTAAGATACAGGGGGCAGAGGACGAGCAGTACTTC
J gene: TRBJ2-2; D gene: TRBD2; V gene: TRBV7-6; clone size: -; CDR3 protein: CASSLLSGGATGELFF; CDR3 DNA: TGTGCCAGCAGCCTTCTTAGCGGGGGAGCCACCGGGGAGCTGTTTTTT
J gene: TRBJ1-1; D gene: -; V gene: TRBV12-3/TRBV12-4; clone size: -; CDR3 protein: CASSLGMNTEAFF; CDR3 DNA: TGTGCCAGCAGTTTGGGTATGAACACTGAAGCTTTCTTT
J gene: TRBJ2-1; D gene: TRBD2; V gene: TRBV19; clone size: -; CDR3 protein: CASSILGGGASEQFF; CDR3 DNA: TGTGCCAGTAGTATCTTGGGCGGGGGGGCTAGTGAGCAGTTCTTC
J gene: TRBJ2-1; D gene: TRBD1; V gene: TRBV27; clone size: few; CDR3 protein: CASSTRTGRNEQFF; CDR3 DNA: TGTGCCAGCAGTACCCGGACAGGGAGGAATGAGCAGTTCTTC
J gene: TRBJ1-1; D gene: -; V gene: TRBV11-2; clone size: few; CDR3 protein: CASSLSGAEAFF; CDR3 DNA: TGTGCCAGCAGCCTCAGCGGCGCTGAAGCTTTCTTT